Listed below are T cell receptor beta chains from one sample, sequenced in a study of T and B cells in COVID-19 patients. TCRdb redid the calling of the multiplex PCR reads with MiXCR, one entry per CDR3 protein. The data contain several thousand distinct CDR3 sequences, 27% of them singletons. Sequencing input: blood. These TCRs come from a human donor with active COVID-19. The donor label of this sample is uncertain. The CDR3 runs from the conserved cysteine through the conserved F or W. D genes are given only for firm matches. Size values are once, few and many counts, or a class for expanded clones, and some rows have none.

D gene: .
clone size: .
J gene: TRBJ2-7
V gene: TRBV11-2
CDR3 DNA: TGTGCCAGCAGCCCGAAGATAAGGGAAGAGTACGAGCAGTACTTC
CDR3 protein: CASSPKIREEYEQYF

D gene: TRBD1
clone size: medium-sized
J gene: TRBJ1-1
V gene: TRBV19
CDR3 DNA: TGTGCCAGTACGGGGGCAGGGGGGAAGAACACTGAAGCTTTCTTT
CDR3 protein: CASTGAGGKNTEAFF

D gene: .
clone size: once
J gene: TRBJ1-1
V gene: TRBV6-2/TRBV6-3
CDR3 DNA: TGTGCCAGCAGCTGGGACTTTAACACTGAAGCTTTCTTT
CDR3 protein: CASSWDFNTEAFF

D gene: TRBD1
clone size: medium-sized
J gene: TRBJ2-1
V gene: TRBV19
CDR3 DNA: TGTGCCAGTAGTCCCACAGGGGGTAGAAATGAGCAGTTCTTC
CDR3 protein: CASSPTGGRNEQFF

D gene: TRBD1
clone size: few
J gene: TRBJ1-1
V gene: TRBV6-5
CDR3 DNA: TGTGCCAGCAGCCCGGACAGGGGGGACACTGAAGCTTTCTTT
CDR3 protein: CASSPDRGDTEAFF

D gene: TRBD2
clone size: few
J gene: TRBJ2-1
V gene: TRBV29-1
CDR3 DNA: TGCAGCGTAAGACAGACTAGCGGGGACTACAATGAGCAGTTCTTC
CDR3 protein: CSVRQTSGDYNEQFF

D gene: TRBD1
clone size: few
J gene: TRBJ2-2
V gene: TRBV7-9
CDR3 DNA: TGTGCCAGCACCAAGGACAGGGCGGGCACCGGGGAGCTGTTTTTT
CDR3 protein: CASTKDRAGTGELFF

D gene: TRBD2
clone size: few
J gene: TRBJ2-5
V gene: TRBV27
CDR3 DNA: TGTGCCAGCAGTAGCCGGCTAGCGGGAGAAGAGACCCAGTACTTC
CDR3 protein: CASSSRLAGEETQYF

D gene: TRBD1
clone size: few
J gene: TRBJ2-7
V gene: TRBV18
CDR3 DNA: TGTGCCAGCTCACCCCGACAGGGAAGCGCGTCTTCCTACGAGCAGTACTTC
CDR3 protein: CASSPRQGSASSYEQYF

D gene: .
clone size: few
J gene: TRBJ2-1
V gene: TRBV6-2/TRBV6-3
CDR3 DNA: TGTGCCAGCAGCGCCGGGACTCAGTACAATGAGCAGTTCTTC
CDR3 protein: CASSAGTQYNEQFF

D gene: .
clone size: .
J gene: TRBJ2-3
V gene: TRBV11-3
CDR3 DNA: TGTGCCAGCGCACCCGGACCCGAGGGAAGCACAGATACGCAGTATTTT
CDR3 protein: CASAPGPEGSTDTQYF

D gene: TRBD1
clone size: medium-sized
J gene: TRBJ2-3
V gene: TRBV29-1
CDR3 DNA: TGCAGCGTCCGTTTTACAGGGGTAGATACGCAGTATTTT
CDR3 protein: CSVRFTGVDTQYF

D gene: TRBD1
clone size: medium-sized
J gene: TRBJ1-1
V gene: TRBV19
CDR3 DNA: TGTGCCAGTAGCCAACAGGGGGTGAACACTGAAGCTTTCTTT
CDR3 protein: CASSQQGVNTEAFF

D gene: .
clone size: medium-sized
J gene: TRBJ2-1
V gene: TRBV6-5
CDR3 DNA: TGTGCCAGCAGTTTAGATTTATTGGACAATGAGCAGTTCTTC
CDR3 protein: CASSLDLLDNEQFF

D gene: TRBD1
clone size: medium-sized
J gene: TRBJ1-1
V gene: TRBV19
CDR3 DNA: TGTGCCATCAGACAGGGCATCAACACTGAAGCTTTCTTT
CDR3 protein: CAIRQGINTEAFF

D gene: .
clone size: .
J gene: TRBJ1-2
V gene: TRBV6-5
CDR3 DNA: TGTGCCAGCAGTTACTCGGCCCGCACGGACTATGGCTACACCTTC
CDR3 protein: CASSYSARTDYGYTF

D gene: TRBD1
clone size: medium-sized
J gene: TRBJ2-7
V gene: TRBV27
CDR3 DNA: TGTGCCAGCAGTCCCGGACAGGGGGCCTACGAGCAGTACTTC
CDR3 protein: CASSPGQGAYEQYF

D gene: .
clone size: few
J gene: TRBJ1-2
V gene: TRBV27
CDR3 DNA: TGTGCCAGCAGTTTATATAAGGGCTCTGGCTACACCTTC
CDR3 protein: CASSLYKGSGYTF

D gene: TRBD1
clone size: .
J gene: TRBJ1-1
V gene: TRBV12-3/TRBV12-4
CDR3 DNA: TGTGCCAGCAGTAAAACCGGACAGGGTGAAGCTTTCTTT
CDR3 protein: CASSKTGQGEAFF

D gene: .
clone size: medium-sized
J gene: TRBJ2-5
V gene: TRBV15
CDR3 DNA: TGTGCCACCAGCCCCCAGAGGGGGGCAGAACAAGAGACCCAGTACTTC
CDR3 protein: CATSPQRGAEQETQYF

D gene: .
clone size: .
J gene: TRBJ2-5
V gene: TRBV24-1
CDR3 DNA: TGTGCCACCAGTGATTGGGACACGACCTTCCAAGAGACCCAGTACTTC
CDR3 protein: CATSDWDTTFQETQYF

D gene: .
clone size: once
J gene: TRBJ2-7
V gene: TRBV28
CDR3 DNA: TGTGCCAGCAGTGGGGGACCGGTCTTAGAGCAGTACTTC
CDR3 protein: CASSGGPVLEQYF

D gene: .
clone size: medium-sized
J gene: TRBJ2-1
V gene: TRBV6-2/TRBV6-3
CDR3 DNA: TGTGCCAGCAATTCCCAGGGGTTTCCCCCCCTAGATGAGCAGTTCTTC
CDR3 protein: CASNSQGFPPLDEQFF

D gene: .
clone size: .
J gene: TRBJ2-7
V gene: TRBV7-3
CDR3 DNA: TGTGCCAGCAGCCCGGACCCCGGGACCGCTCCCTACGAGCAGTACTTC
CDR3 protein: CASSPDPGTAPYEQYF

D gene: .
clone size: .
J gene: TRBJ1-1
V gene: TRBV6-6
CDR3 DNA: TGTGCCAGCACTCCAGGGAACACTGAAGCTTTCTTT
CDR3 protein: CASTPGNTEAFF

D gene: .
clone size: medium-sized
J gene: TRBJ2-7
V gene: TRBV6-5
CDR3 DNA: TGTGCCAGCAGTTACTCCCCAGATTACTCATACGAGCAGTACTTC
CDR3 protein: CASSYSPDYSYEQYF

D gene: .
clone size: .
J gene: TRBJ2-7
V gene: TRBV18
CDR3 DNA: TGTGCCAGCTCACCATATACAGGGTTCAACGAGCAGTACTTC
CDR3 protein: CASSPYTGFNEQYF

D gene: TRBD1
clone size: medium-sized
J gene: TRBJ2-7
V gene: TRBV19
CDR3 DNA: TGTGCCAGTAGTTCAGGACAGGCTTCCTACGAGCAGTACTTC
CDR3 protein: CASSSGQASYEQYF

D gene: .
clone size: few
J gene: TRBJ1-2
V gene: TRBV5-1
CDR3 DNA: TGCGCCAGCAGCGAAGACAGTACCTATGGCTACACCTTC
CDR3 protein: CASSEDSTYGYTF

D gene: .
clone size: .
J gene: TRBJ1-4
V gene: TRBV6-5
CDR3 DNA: TGTGCCAGCAGTTACTTGAGGTTTTCAACTAATGAAAAACTGTTTTTT
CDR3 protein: CASSYLRFSTNEKLFF

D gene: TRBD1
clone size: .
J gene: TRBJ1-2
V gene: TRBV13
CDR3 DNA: TGTGCCAGCAGCTTGAACGCGGGACAGGGGACCTATGGCTACACCTTC
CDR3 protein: CASSLNAGQGTYGYTF

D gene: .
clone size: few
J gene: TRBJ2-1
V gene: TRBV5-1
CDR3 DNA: TGCGCCAGCAGTTTCTCGACCCAAAATGAGCAGTTCTTC
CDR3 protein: CASSFSTQNEQFF

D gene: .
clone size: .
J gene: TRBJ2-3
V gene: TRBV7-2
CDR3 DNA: TGTGCCAGCAGCTTAGGCGGCTTCACAGATACGCAGTATTTT
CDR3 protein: CASSLGGFTDTQYF

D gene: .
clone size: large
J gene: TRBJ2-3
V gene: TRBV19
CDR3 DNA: TGTGCCAGTAAATCCCGAGGCTCCTTCACAGATACGCAGTATTTT
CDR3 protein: CASKSRGSFTDTQYF

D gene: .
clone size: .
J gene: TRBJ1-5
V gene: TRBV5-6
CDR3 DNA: TGTGCCAGCAGCTCCTGGCCGGCGGGGGGCAATCAGCCCCAGCATTTT
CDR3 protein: CASSSWPAGGNQPQHF

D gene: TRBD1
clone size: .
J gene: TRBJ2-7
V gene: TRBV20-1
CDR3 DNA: TGCAGTGCTAGAGATCCTCGGACAGGGACCTATGGAGAGCAGTACTTC
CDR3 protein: CSARDPRTGTYGEQYF

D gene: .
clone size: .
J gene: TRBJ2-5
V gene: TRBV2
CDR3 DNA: TGTGCCAGCAGGGGCCCTCGCGGAAAGTACAAATCGGGAGAGACCCAGTACTTC
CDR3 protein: CASRGPRGKYKSGETQYF

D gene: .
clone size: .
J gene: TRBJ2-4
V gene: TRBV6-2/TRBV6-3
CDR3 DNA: TGTGCCAGCAGGGGTGCGGGGGCTGGAGAGGAAAACATTCAGTACTTC
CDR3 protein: CASRGAGAGEENIQYF

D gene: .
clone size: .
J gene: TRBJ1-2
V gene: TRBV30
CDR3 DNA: TGTGCCTGGAGTGTGTCAGGGTACTATGGCTACACCTTC
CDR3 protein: CAWSVSGYYGYTF

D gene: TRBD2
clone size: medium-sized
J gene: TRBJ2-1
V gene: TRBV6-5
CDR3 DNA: TGTGCCAGCAGTTTTCGGACTAGCGGGAGAAGCTACAATGAGCAGTTCTTC
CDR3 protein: CASSFRTSGRSYNEQFF

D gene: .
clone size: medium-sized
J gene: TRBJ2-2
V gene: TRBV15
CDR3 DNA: TGTGCCACCAGCAGAGGTGGGCAGAACACCGGGGAGCTGTTTTTT
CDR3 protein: CATSRGGQNTGELFF

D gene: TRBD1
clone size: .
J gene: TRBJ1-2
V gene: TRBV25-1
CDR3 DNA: TGTGCCAGTCTACCTAGGGGGACAGTTACCTTC
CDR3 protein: CASLPRGTVTF

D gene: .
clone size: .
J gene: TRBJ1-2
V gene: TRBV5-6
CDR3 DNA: TGTGCCAGCAGCTTGGGGGGAGTGGATGGCTACACCTTC
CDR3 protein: CASSLGGVDGYTF

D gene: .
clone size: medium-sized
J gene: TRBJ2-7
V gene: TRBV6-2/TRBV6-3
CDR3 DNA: TGTGCCAGCGCGGTGGAAGACGAGCAGTACTTC
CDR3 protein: CASAVEDEQYF

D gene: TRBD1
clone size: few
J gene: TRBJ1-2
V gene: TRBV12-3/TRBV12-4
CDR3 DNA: TGTGCCAGCAGTTTAGGAGGGGCAGGGGGCGCTTTATATTACGATGGCTACACCTTC
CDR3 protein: CASSLGGAGGALYYDGYTF

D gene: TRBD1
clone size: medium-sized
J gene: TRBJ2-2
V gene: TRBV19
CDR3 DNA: TGTGCCAGTAGTATCACAGGGGGCGGGGAGCTGTTTTTT
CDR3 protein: CASSITGGGELFF

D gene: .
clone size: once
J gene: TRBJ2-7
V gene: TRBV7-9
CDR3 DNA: TGTGCCAGCAGCTCCTATCAGGGTTCCGAGCAGTACTTC
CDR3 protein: CASSSYQGSEQYF

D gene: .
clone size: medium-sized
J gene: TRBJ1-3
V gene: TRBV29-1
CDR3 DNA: TGCAGCGTTGGAGGGACGGGGTCTGGAAACACCATATATTTT
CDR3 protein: CSVGGTGSGNTIYF